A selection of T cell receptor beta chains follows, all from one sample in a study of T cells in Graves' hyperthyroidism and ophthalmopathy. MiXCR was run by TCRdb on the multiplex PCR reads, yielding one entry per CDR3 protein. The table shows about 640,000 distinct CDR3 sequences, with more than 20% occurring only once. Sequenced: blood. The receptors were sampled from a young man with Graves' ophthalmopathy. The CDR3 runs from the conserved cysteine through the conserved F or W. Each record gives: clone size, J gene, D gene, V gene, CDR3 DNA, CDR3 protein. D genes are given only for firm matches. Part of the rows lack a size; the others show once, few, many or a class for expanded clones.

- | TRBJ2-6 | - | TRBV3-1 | TGTGCCAGCAGCCAAGACCCCTTGGGGAGCTCTGGGGCCAACGTCCTGACTTTC | CASSQDPLGSSGANVLTF
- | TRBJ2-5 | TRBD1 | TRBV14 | TGTGCCAGCAGCCAAGCCCTAACAGGGGTAGAGACCCAGTACTTC | CASSQALTGVETQYF
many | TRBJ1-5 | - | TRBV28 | TGTGCCAGCAGCGATAGTGGCAGGGCCGGTCAGCCCCAGCATTTT | CASSDSGRAGQPQHF
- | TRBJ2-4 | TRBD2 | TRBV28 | TGTGCCAGCAGTGCTCAGACTAGCGGGACTCGAAACATTCAGTACTTC | CASSAQTSGTRNIQYF
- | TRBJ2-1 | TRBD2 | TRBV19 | TGTGCCAGTAGTAGAGAAGGACTAGCGGGGTACAATGAGCAGTTCTTC | CASSREGLAGYNEQFF
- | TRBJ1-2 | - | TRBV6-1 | TGTGCCAGCAGCACCACAGGAGGGGGTTTCTATGGCTACACCTTC | CASSTTGGGFYGYTF
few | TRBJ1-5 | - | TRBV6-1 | TGTGCCAGCAGTGAGACAGTAGGAGGAGCCCAGCATTTT | CASSETVGGAQHF
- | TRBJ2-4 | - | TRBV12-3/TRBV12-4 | TGTGCCAGCAGTTTAATCCCCGGCACCCAGGACATTCAGTACTTC | CASSLIPGTQDIQYF
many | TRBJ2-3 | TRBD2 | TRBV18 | TGTGCCAGCTCACCACGTGGAGCGGGAGCGGCAGATACGCAGTATTTT | CASSPRGAGAADTQYF
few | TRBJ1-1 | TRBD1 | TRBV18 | TGTGCCAGCTCACCCCTTCGACAGGGAGGAGGTACTGAAGCTTTCTTT | CASSPLRQGGGTEAFF
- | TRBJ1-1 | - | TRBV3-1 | TGTGCCAGCAGCCAAATCTTCCTTACTTCCCGGGGGAACACTGAAGCTTTCTTT | CASSQIFLTSRGNTEAFF
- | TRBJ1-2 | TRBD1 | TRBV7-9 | TGTGCCAGCAGCTATGGGACAGACCTTAACTATGGCTACACCTTC | CASSYGTDLNYGYTF
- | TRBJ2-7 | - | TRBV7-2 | TGTGCCAGCAGCCAAGGTGCTCCCCTACTTACCTACGAGCAGTACTTC | CASSQGAPLLTYEQYF
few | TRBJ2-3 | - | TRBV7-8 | TGTGCCAGCAGCTTACAGTCGGGGTGGGGCGAAGATACGCAGTATTTT | CASSLQSGWGEDTQYF
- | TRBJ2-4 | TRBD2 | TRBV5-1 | TGCGCCAGCAGCTTGGAAGTAGCGGGAGGTATAGCCAAAAACATTCAGTACTTC | CASSLEVAGGIAKNIQYF
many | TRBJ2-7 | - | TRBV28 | TGTGCCAGCAGTTTTGAGGGATACGAGCAGTACTTC | CASSFEGYEQYF
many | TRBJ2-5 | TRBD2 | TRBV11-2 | TGTGCCAGCAGCCCCGCGGCGGGGGGGGGGACCCAGTACTTC | CASSPAAGGGTQYF
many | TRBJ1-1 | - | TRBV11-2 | TGTGCCAGCAGCTCTACCGATCCATCCCCGCTGAACACTGAAGCTTTCTTT | CASSSTDPSPLNTEAFF
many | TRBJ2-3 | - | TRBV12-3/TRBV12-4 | TGTGCCAGCAGTTTCACCGCCGGAGATACGCAGTATTTT | CASSFTAGDTQYF
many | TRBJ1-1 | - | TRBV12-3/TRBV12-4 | TGTGCCAGCAGTAGACAGGACACTGAAGCTTTCTTT | CASSRQDTEAFF
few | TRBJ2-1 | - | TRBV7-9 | TGTGCCAGCAGCTTAGAGGGGGGGGCAGGTGAGCAGTTCTTC | CASSLEGGAGEQFF
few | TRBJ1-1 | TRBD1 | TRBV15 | TGTGCCACCAGCAGAGTCAGGGGGCGCGACACTGAAGCTTTCTTT | CATSRVRGRDTEAFF
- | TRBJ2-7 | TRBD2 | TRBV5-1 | TGCGCCAGCAGCTGGACTAGCGGAACTAGCTCCTACGAGCAGTACTTC | CASSWTSGTSSYEQYF
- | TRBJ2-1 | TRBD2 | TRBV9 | TGTGCCAGCAGCGTAGAAAGGAGCGGGAACTCCTACAATGAGCAGTTCTTC | CASSVERSGNSYNEQFF
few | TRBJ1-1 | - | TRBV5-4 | TGTGCCAGCAGCTTGAACGACAATGTAGAAGCTTTCTTT | CASSLNDNVEAFF
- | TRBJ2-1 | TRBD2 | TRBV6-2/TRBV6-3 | TGTGCCAGCAATATACACGGGACTAGCGGGAGCTCCTACAATGAGCAGTTCTTC | CASNIHGTSGSSYNEQFF
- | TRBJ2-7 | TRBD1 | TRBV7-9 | TGTGCCAGCAGCCCGGACTGGACAGGGGCTTACGAGCAGTACTTC | CASSPDWTGAYEQYF
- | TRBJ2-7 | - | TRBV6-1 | TGTGCCAGCACTGCGGGCAGGGGCTACGAGCAGTACTTC | CASTAGRGYEQYF